A single sample gave rise to the 29 T cell receptor beta chains below, sequenced in a study of T cell responses to AZD1222 COVID-19 vaccine. Only in-frame clones appear in the TCRdb table, and some are missing; sequencing was by immunoSEQ multiplex PCR. Of about 56,000 clones listed, over 75% were seen once; the top ten hold approximately 15%. The sample was peripheral blood, taken on day 0 of AZD1222 vaccination. The receptor set was obtained from an adult in good health.

This sequence joins TRBV4-3 and TRBJ1-2; D might be TRBD1 (5 bases). V gave up 3 bases and J gave up 3 bases, with 11 bases separating them. The germline gives CDR1 LGHNA, CDR2 YSLEER. The CDR3 totals 14 residues. CDR3: CASSHVLGDYGYTF. Here the CDR3 DNA reads TGCGCCAGCAGCCACGTACTAGGGGACTATGGCTACACCTTC.

The gene calls are TRBV4-1 and TRBJ2-7, with D possibly matching TRBD2 (5 bases). Germline V lookup: CDR1 MGHRA, CDR2 YSYEKL. The CDR3 contains 15 residues. Trimming removed 5 bases from V and 9 bases from J, with 23 bases in between. Here the CDR3 DNA reads TGCGCCAGCAGCAGCCTGGGCGGGCCGCTACGAGGGCAGTACTTC. Its translation is CASSSLGGPLRGQYF.

This chain joins TRBV5-4 and TRBJ2-5; the match to TRBD2 covers 9 bases. The CDR3 is made up of 16 amino acids. Germline V gene lookup returns CDR1 SGHNT and CDR2 YYREEE (reference sequence). Trimming cost V 4 bases and J 5 bases; bases outside gene matches: 12. The CDR3 bases are TGTGCCAGCAGCCGTCTCGGGCGGGAGGGCCAGGAGACCCAGTACTTC. Translating gives CASSRLGREGQETQYF.

The chain joins TRBV7-2 to TRBJ2-7; weak D call: TRBD2 (5 bases). Germline-derived CDR1 and CDR2 are SGHTA and FQGNSA. This CDR3 spans 13 amino acids. Trimming left V 1 base short and J 2 bases short, with 6 bases between. DNA of the CDR3: TGTGCCAGCAGCTTAGGAGGGACCTACGAGCAGTACTTC. It yields the protein CASSLGGTYEQYF.

The gene calls are TRBV10-3 and TRBJ2-7; TRBD2 matches 8 bases. V was pared by 2 bases and J by 2 bases, with 5 bases of the junction left unmatched. Germline lookup yields CDR1 ENHRY and CDR2 SYGVKD. This CDR3 is 15 amino acids long. The CDR3 bases are TGTGCCATCAGTGAGCCCGGGAGGGCCCCCTACGAGCAGTACTTC. Translating it yields CAISEPGRAPYEQYF.

This chain connects TRBV30 to TRBJ2-2; D call uncertain. CDR3 length: 13 amino acids. The V end lost 5 bases, the J end lost 5 bases, and 12 bases lay between the germline ends. Germline V gene data show CDR1 as GTSNPN and CDR2 as SVGIG (reference sequence). CDR3 nucleotides: TGTGCCTGGTCCCTTCTTGCGACCGGGGAGCTGTTTTTT. This codes for CAWSLLATGELFF. The complete variable domain, with remaining parts taken from reference TRBV30 and TRBJ2-2, reads SQTIHQWPATLVQPVGSPLSLECTVEGTSNPNLYWYRQAAGRGLQLLFYSVGIGQISSEVPQNLSASRPQDRQFILSSKKLLLSDSGFYLCAWSLLATGELFFGEGSRLTVL.

This chain uses TRBV25-1 with TRBJ2-2, with D hard to call. The V gene lost 1 base and the J gene lost 1 base, with 13 bases spanning the gap. Germline values: CDR1 MGHDK, CDR2 SYGVNS. The CDR3 spans 17 residues. This CDR3 is CASSESVQPRNTGELFF. As DNA, the CDR3 is TGTGCCAGCAGTGAATCGGTTCAGCCTCGGAACACCGGGGAGCTGTTTTTT.

As concerns this clone: A much larger clone is a single base away; this may be a read error. Other nucleotide sequences from this sample produce the same CDR3. The gene calls are TRBV5-1 and TRBJ2-6, with D perhaps assigned TRBD1 or TRBD2 (6 bases each). Trimming shortened V by 3 bases and J by 3 bases, and 13 bases separated the two germline ends. The CDR3 sequence is 16 residues long. Germline V gene lookup returns CDR1 SGHRS and CDR2 YFSETQ. The CDR3 DNA follows: TGCGCCAGCAGCTGGACCGGGGGCGGTGGGGCCAACGTCCTGACTTTC. It yields the protein CASSWTGGGGANVLTF. The full variable domain, rest sourced from reference TRBV5-1 and TRBJ2-6, is KAGVTQTPRYLIKTRGQQVTLSCSPISGHRSVSWYQQTPGQGLQFLFEYFSETQRNKGNFPGRFSGRQFSNSRSEMNVSTLELGDSALYLCASSWTGGGGANVLTFGAGSRLTVL.

V is TRBV11-2 and J is TRBJ2-7; D not certain. Trimming removed 6 bases at V and 0 bases at J, with 12 bases between. Germline V gene sequence: CDR1 SGHAT, CDR2 FQNNGV. The CDR3 is 14 residues long. CDR3 nucleotides: TGTGCCAGCAGAATCCTGGGGAACTCCTACGAGCAGTACTTC. This gives the protein CASRILGNSYEQYF.

The chain employs TRBV7-8 and TRBJ1-2, with D perhaps TRBD1 (5 bases). CDR3 size: 15 residues. Looked up from germline, CDR1 is SGHVS and CDR2 is FQNEAQ. The V gene lost 1 base and the J gene lost 4 bases, with 13 bases spanning the gap. As DNA, the CDR3 is TGTGCCAGCAGCTTAGAGGGGTCACGAATCTATGGCTACACCTTC. Protein: CASSLEGSRIYGYTF.

Only a few counts were recorded for this clone. This chain joins TRBV30 and TRBJ1-4, with a possible D match to TRBD1 (5 bases). The V gene lost 6 bases and the J gene lost 0 bases, with 8 bases spanning the gap. The V gene's germline CDR1 is GTSNPN and CDR2 SVGIG (reference sequence). This CDR3 spans 13 amino acids. In DNA, the CDR3 is TGTGCCTGTCAGGGCCCAACTAATGAAAAACTGTTTTTT. It yields the protein CACQGPTNEKLFF. The whole variable domain, filled in from reference TRBV30 and TRBJ1-4, reads SQTIHQWPATLVQPVGSPLSLECTVEGTSNPNLYWYRQAAGRGLQLLFYSVGIGQISSEVPQNLSASRPQDRQFILSSKKLLLSDSGFYLCACQGPTNEKLFFGSGTQLSVL.

The chain couples TRBV5-1 to TRBJ2-2; tentative D call: TRBD2 (5 bases). This CDR3 has 19 amino acids. Deletions cut 0 bases from V and 1 base from J, with 19 bases between. Germline CDR1 SGHRS, CDR2 YFSETQ. This CDR3 reads CASSLAVGSELLNTGELFF. The CDR3, as DNA: TGCGCCAGCAGCTTGGCCGTAGGGAGTGAATTACTGAACACCGGGGAGCTGTTTTTT.

This chain links TRBV5-4 with TRBJ2-3, with TRBD2 matching 9 bases. This CDR3 region has 15 residues. Per the germline V gene, CDR1 is SGHNT and CDR2 is YYREEE (reference sequence). The V segment lost 5 bases and the J segment 4 bases; nucleotides outside the gene matches: 8. This CDR3 reads CASSPYSGSSDTQYF. As DNA, the CDR3 is TGTGCCAGCAGTCCGTATAGCGGGAGTTCAGATACGCAGTATTTT.

V and J are TRBV11-3 and TRBJ2-1, with TRBD2 identical over 10 bases. This CDR3 is 17 amino acids long. Germline lookup yields CDR1 SGHNT and CDR2 YENEEA. With 2 bases clipped from V and 0 bases from J, the junction kept 4 bases outside the gene matches. CDR3 loop: CASSLLAGASSYNEQFF. The DNA of the CDR3 is TGTGCCAGCAGCTTACTAGCGGGGGCAAGCTCCTACAATGAGCAGTTCTTC.

The chain links TRBV29-1 to TRBJ1-1, with D hard to call. Germline values: CDR1 SQVTM, CDR2 ANQGSEA. Trimming stripped 4 bases from V and 3 bases from J, with 9 bases between. This CDR3 spans 12 amino acids. CDR3 sequence: CSVVAGYTEAFF. The CDR3, as DNA: TGCAGCGTTGTGGCGGGCTACACTGAAGCTTTCTTT.

This clone appeared a single time. V usage is TRBV3-1 (or the pseudogene TRBV3-2) and J usage is TRBJ1-2; 9 bases line up with TRBD1. This CDR3 has 15 amino acids. CDR1 is LGHDT, CDR2 YNNKEL, per germline (reference sequence). V trimming: 3 bases; J trimming: 8 bases; junction bases outside the gene matches: 10. Here the CDR3 DNA reads TGTGCCAGCAGCCAGGGAGTAAACAGGGGGCGAGGCTACACCTTC. Protein product: CASSQGVNRGRGYTF.

This clone was found once. This chain links TRBV11-1 with TRBJ2-2, with D possibly matching TRBD1 (6 bases). The germline V gene encodes CDR1 SGHAT and CDR2 FQDESV (reference sequence). This CDR3 is 16 amino acids long. Trimming cost V 0 bases and J 6 bases, with 14 bases left between them. CDR3 DNA: TGTGCCAGCAGCTTAGCGAGTGGGGGCCTGGCCGGGGAGCTGTTTTTT. Translation: CASSLASGGLAGELFF.

This clone was found once. This chain connects TRBV19 to TRBJ1-5, with D uncertain. The CDR3 covers 12 residues. V lost 6 bases and J 7 bases, leaving 10 bases between the germline ends. Per the germline V gene, CDR1 is LNHDA and CDR2 is SQIVND (reference sequence). The CDR3 region is CASSLDEQPQHF. The DNA for the CDR3 is TGTGCCAGTAGCCTCGACGAACAGCCCCAGCATTTT.

The chain links TRBV4-1 to TRBJ2-7, with TRBD2 identical over 9 bases. V shed 0 bases, J shed 1 base, and the junction held 1 base outside the gene matches. CDR3 length: 15 amino acids. Germline V lookup: CDR1 MGHRA, CDR2 YSYEKL. CDR3 nucleotides: TGCGCCAGCAGCCAAGAGACTAGCGGTTCCTACGAGCAGTACTTC. Its protein product is CASSQETSGSYEQYF.

The chain is built from TRBV12-3 or TRBV12-4 and TRBJ1-4; D not resolved. The V gene lost 0 bases and the J gene lost 13 bases, with 9 bases spanning the gap. The CDR3 has 12 residues. In DNA, the CDR3 is TGTGCCAGCAGTTTAGCGGGCCTCGGACTGTTTTTT. Protein product: CASSLAGLGLFF.

The chain couples TRBV4-1 to TRBJ2-2, with D possibly being TRBD1 (6 bases). The length of the CDR3 is 14 residues. From germline, CDR1 is MGHRA and CDR2 YSYEKL. Deletions cut 4 bases from V and 1 base from J, with 7 bases between. The CDR3 spells CASSLGQNTGELFF. In nucleotides, the CDR3 is TGCGCCAGCAGCCTGGGACAGAACACCGGGGAGCTGTTTTTT.

The chain carries TRBV7-9 and TRBJ1-5; no definite D call. From germline, CDR1 is SEHNR and CDR2 FQNEAQ (reference sequence). Trimming pared 1 base from V and 3 bases from J, leaving 7 bases between. This CDR3 is built from 14 residues. CDR3 coding DNA: TGTGCCAGCAGCTTAGAAGGGTTCAATCAGCCCCAGCATTTT. It is translated as CASSLEGFNQPQHF.

This sequence joins TRBV10-3 and TRBJ2-3; the match to TRBD2 covers 9 bases. Germline CDR1 reads ENHRY; CDR2 reads SYGVKD. J was trimmed by 5 bases and V by 6 bases; bases with no gene match: 6. This CDR3 is 14 amino acids long. Written as DNA, the CDR3 is TGTGCCATCAGGTTAGCGGGAGAGTTAGATACGCAGTATTTT. Its protein is CAIRLAGELDTQYF.

This chain joins TRBV21-1 and TRBJ1-6. TRBV21-1 is described as a pseudogene. This CDR3 spans 15 amino acids. For the CDR3, the DNA is TGTGCCAGCAGCAGACACACCGGCGGGCATTCACCCCTCCACTTT. Encoded protein: CASSRHTGGHSPLHF.

The chain has TRBV19 and TRBJ1-1; D gene uncertain. Trimming pared 4 bases from V and 6 bases from J, leaving 15 bases between. The CDR3 contains 14 residues. Germline lookup yields CDR1 LNHDA and CDR2 SQIVND (reference sequence). CDR3 sequence: CASSNMGRTAEAFF. CDR3 bases: TGTGCCAGTAGTAATATGGGCCGGACGGCTGAAGCTTTCTTT.

This clone has just a few counts. V and J are TRBV18 and TRBJ2-7; 7 bases match TRBD1. V was pared by 4 bases and J by 3 bases, with 6 bases of the junction left unmatched. CDR1 and CDR2 from the germline V gene are KGHSH and LQKENI. CDR3 length: 14 amino acids. The CDR3: CASSRPGQIYEQYF. The CDR3 bases are TGTGCCAGCTCACGCCCGGGACAGATCTACGAGCAGTACTTC.

This chain connects TRBV19 to TRBJ2-1, with no clear D. Trimming removed 5 bases from V and 0 bases from J, with 14 bases in between. The CDR3 runs 16 residues. CDR1 is LNHDA and CDR2 is SQIVND in the germline V gene (reference sequence). CDR3 residues: CASSPRRLLSYNEQFF. CDR3 nucleotide sequence: TGTGCCAGTAGTCCTAGGCGGCTACTCTCCTACAATGAGCAGTTCTTC.

This clone was recorded only once. This chain uses TRBV9 with TRBJ2-7, with D unclear. Germline V lookup: CDR1 SGDLS, CDR2 YYNGEE. V dropped 3 bases and J dropped 5 bases, with 18 bases sitting between them. The CDR3 is 15 residues long. The CDR3 reads CASSGFWASWDEQYF. The CDR3 DNA is TGTGCCAGCAGCGGTTTCTGGGCTTCTTGGGACGAGCAGTACTTC.

The chain recombines TRBV29-1 with TRBJ1-4; D gene uncertain. Germline V lookup: CDR1 SQVTM, CDR2 ANQGSEA. The V and J ends lost 3 bases and 11 bases respectively, with 13 bases between them. The CDR3 has 12 residues. The CDR3 DNA reads as TGCAGCGTTGATGCGGGATCGGGGAAACTGTTTTTT. It yields the protein CSVDAGSGKLFF.